This TCR beta chain came from a study of cytomegalovirus exposure and HLA in healthy donors. Points from the study as a whole: Among TCR sequences, most were rare, though some public TCRs appeared in many donors. The classifier, whose performance was assessed in both the original and validation cohorts, reportedly diagnosed cytomegalovirus status with high specificity and sensitivity.

The donors were part of the validation cohort, which consisted of roughly 120 subjects and was separate from the first cohort of several hundred subjects. Repertoires were generated with immunoSEQ multiplex PCR, while TCRdb's copy carries only in-frame clones and drops some. The sample has about 88,000 clones, less than 90% seen once. This CDR3 is built from 18 residues. CDR1 and CDR2 (germline): SGHDT, YYEEEE. V was shortened by 1 base and J by 1 base, with 18 bases between the two germline ends. With regard to this clone: Its antigen is unknown.

The receptor was isolated from a young woman in good health and CMV-seropositive. The specimen was PBMCs. The chain combines TRBV5-6 with TRBJ2-1; perhaps TRBD2 as D (5 bases). The CDR3 region has the DNA TGTGCCAGCAGCTTGAGCCTTGCGGGTTTGTGGTCCTACAATGAGCAGTTCTTC. This translates into CASSLSLAGLWSYNEQFF.